These 32 T cell receptor beta chains were sequenced from one sample in a study of blood T cell repertoires in COVID-19. Libraries were prepared by immunoSEQ multiplex PCR; TCRdb keeps only in-frame clonotypes and omits some of them. The profile shows 150,000 to 200,000 clones, over 80% of them singletons. Sequenced input: PBMCs or T cells enriched from blood (not recorded which). These receptors were taken from an older woman who had recovered from COVID-19.

This clone has only a few counts. The chain is built from TRBV6-1 and TRBJ1-2; D is unresolved. The length of the CDR3 is 16 residues. Trimming shortened V by 2 bases and J by 1 base, and 14 bases separated the two germline ends. The germline CDR1 and CDR2 sequences are MNHNS and SASEGT. The CDR3 protein is CASSESRGAFNYGYTF. CDR3 nucleotide sequence: TGTGCCAGCAGTGAAAGTCGTGGAGCATTTAACTATGGCTACACCTTC.

The chain carries TRBV5-6 and TRBJ1-1; no clear D. This CDR3 region has 14 residues. Per the germline V gene, CDR1 is SGHDT and CDR2 is YYEEEE. V was cut by 3 bases and J by 1 base, with 10 bases left in between. The CDR3: CASSWRAPNTEAFF. The CDR3 bases are TGTGCCAGCAGCTGGAGGGCCCCGAACACTGAAGCTTTCTTT. Together with reference TRBV5-6 and TRBJ1-1, the CDR3 gives the full variable domain: DAGVTQSPTHLIKTRGQQVTLRCSPKSGHDTVSWYQQALGQGPQFIFQYYEEEERQRGNFPDRFSGHQFPNYSSELNVNALLLGDSALYLCASSWRAPNTEAFFGQGTRLTVV.

This rearrangement joins TRBV7-8 to TRBJ1-6, with 10 bases identical to TRBD1. The CDR3 totals 17 residues. The V gene end was trimmed by 5 bases and the J gene end by 9 bases; junction bases not matched to a gene: 13. From germline, CDR1 is SGHVS and CDR2 FQNEAQ. The CDR3 region has the DNA TGTGCCAGCAGCCCGAGACAGGGGGCTGTACTCGGTTCACCCCTCCACTTT. Amino acids: CASSPRQGAVLGSPLHF.

This chain joins TRBV2 and TRBJ2-5; weak D call: TRBD2 (5 bases). The V gene's germline CDR1 is SNHLY and CDR2 FYNNEI. This CDR3 has 16 residues. V lost 2 bases and J 7 bases, leaving 20 bases between the germline ends. CDR3 nucleotide sequence: TGTGCCAGCAGTGAATACTCGCGTAACAGTGGAGGGACCCAGTACTTC. This translates into CASSEYSRNSGGTQYF.

The V call is TRBV18, the J call TRBJ2-5; D perhaps matches TRBD2 (5 bases). Trimming removed 1 base from V and 4 bases from J, with 7 bases in between. The germline gives CDR1 KGHSH, CDR2 LQKENI. The CDR3 runs to 13 residues. The CDR3 reads CASSPRAGETQYF. The CDR3 coding sequence is TGTGCCAGCTCACCACGGGCGGGAGAGACCCAGTACTTC.

The V gene is TRBV29-1, the J gene TRBJ2-5, with D hard to call. The CDR3 has 10 residues. Trimming removed 7 bases from V and 6 bases from J, with 9 bases in between. Looked up from germline, CDR1 is SQVTM and CDR2 is ANQGSEA. CDR3 DNA: TGCAGCGCCTTGTATCAGACCCAGTACTTC. Protein: CSALYQTQYF.

The chain carries TRBV5-4 and TRBJ2-3; 11 bases are a match to TRBD2. The CDR3 consists of 17 residues. The J segment lost 6 bases and the V segment lost 0 bases, leaving 9 bases of the junction unmatched. Germline V lookup: CDR1 SGHNT, CDR2 YYREEE (reference sequence). CDR3 loop: CASSLGFLAGGRDTQYF. The CDR3 DNA follows: TGTGCCAGCAGCTTGGGCTTTCTAGCGGGGGGACGGGATACGCAGTATTTT.

The chain links TRBV5-1 to TRBJ1-6, with TRBD1 identical over 7 bases. CDR3 length: 15 residues. Germline loops: CDR1 SGHRS, CDR2 YFSETQ. The ends lost 2 bases at V and 9 bases at J; junction bases unmatched: 8. The CDR3 nucleotides read TGCGCCAGCAGCTTTGGCACAGGGGAAATTTCACCCCTCCACTTT. Residues: CASSFGTGEISPLHF.

This sequence joins TRBV9 and TRBJ2-2, with 10 nucleotides matching TRBD2. The CDR3 is 16 amino acids. The germline gives CDR1 SGDLS, CDR2 YYNGEE. V dropped 0 bases and J dropped 6; count of bases not matched to a gene: 5. CDR3 sequence reads: CASSVALAGVSGELFF. Here the CDR3 DNA reads TGTGCCAGCAGCGTAGCCCTAGCGGGAGTGTCCGGGGAGCTGTTTTTT.

This chain uses TRBV28 with TRBJ2-1, with D perhaps TRBD1 (7 bases). Trimming cost V 6 bases and J 3 bases, with 15 bases left between them. Per germline, CDR1 MDHEN and CDR2 SYDVKM. The length of the CDR3 is 15 residues. CDR3 sequence (DNA): TGTGCCAGCAGGACCAGGGGGGCGGTCTACAATGAGCAGTTCTTC. Its protein product is CASRTRGAVYNEQFF. Looking up the rest from reference TRBV28 and TRBJ2-1 gives the full variable domain: DVKVTQSSRYLVKRTGEKVFLECVQDMDHENMFWYRQDPGLGLRLIYFSYDVKMKEKGDIPEGYSVSREKKERFSLILESASTNQTSMYLCASRTRGAVYNEQFFGPGTRLTVL.

On this clone itself: The sample contains more than one DNA sequence encoding this CDR3. In DNA form, the CDR3 reads TGTGCCAGCAGCGGAACAGGGGGAGGAAACACCATATATTTT. Translation gives CASSGTGGGNTIYF. The chain carries TRBV9 and TRBJ1-3, with 8 bases that match TRBD1. V shed 3 bases and J 4 bases; nucleotides not matched to a gene: 3. The CDR3 length is 14 residues. Germline V gene data show CDR1 as SGDLS and CDR2 as YYNGEE.

J is TRBJ1-1 and V is TRBV30; weak D call: TRBD1 (5 bases). This CDR3 is built from 14 residues. Germline V lookup: CDR1 GTSNPN, CDR2 SVGIG (reference sequence). V shed 5 bases and J shed 1 base, with 14 bases lying between them. The CDR3 is CAWAVGQGNTEAFF. CDR3 DNA sequence: TGTGCCTGGGCGGTTGGGCAGGGGAACACTGAAGCTTTCTTT.

J is TRBJ1-2 and V is TRBV7-9; D remains unclear. This CDR3 is built from 13 residues. The germline V gene encodes CDR1 SEHNR and CDR2 FQNEAQ (reference sequence). Trimming removed 1 base from V and 6 bases from J, with 9 bases in between. The CDR3 region has the DNA TGTGCCAGCAGCTTAGGCGGGGAGGATGGCTACACCTTC. This translates into CASSLGGEDGYTF.

The chain links TRBV27 to TRBJ1-2; D not resolved. CDR1 and CDR2 from the germline V gene are MNHEY and SMNVEV (reference sequence). V lost 2 bases and J lost 0, with 10 bases in between. The length of the CDR3 is 15 residues. The CDR3 nucleotides read TGTGCCAGCAGTTTAGAACATACCGCTAACTATGGCTACACCTTC. It codes for CASSLEHTANYGYTF.

The chain employs TRBV5-1 and TRBJ1-1, with TRBD1 as a possible D gene (5 bases). Trimming took 1 base from V and 5 from J, leaving 12 bases between them. The germline CDR1 and CDR2 sequences are SGHRS and YFSETQ. CDR3 length: 14 amino acids. The DNA of the CDR3 is TGCGCCAGCAGCTTGCAAGGGGTGGGGACTGAAGCTTTCTTT. Protein product: CASSLQGVGTEAFF.

V is TRBV9 and J is TRBJ2-3, with 8 bases lining up with TRBD2. The germline gives CDR1 SGDLS, CDR2 YYNGEE. V lost 4 bases to trimming and J lost 3 bases; unmatched junction nucleotides: 10. CDR3 length: 16 residues. The CDR3 region has the DNA TGTGCCAGCAGCTTGAGCGGGAGAAAGGTAACAGATACGCAGTATTTT. Translation: CASSLSGRKVTDTQYF. The whole variable domain, filled in from reference TRBV9 and TRBJ2-3, reads DSGVTQTPKHLITATGQRVTLRCSPRSGDLSVYWYQQSLDQGLQFLIQYYNGEERAKGNILERFSAQQFPDLHSELNLSSLELGDSALYFCASSLSGRKVTDTQYFGPGTRLTVL.

This clone was seen once. V and J are TRBV6-5 and TRBJ2-2; no clear D. Germline CDR1 and CDR2: MNHEY and SVGAGI. The CDR3 consists of 12 residues. The V end lost 6 bases, the J end lost 7 bases, and 9 bases lay between the germline ends. This CDR3 is CASRRPSGELFF. CDR3 coding DNA: TGTGCCAGCAGGCGGCCTAGCGGGGAGCTGTTTTTT.

V is TRBV15 and J is TRBJ1-3, with D perhaps TRBD1 (6 bases). The germline V and J ends were trimmed by 5 bases and 0 bases, with 14 bases remaining between them. Per germline, CDR1 LNHNV and CDR2 YYDKDF (reference sequence). The CDR3 covers 16 residues. CDR3 in amino acids: CATSLGAGNSGNTIYF. In nucleotides, the CDR3 is TGTGCCACCAGCTTGGGGGCAGGGAACTCTGGAAACACCATATATTTT.

The genes are TRBV7-7 and TRBJ2-3; 12 nucleotides match TRBD1. Germline CDR1 and CDR2: SSHAT and FNYEAQ (reference sequence). The CDR3 is 17 amino acids. The V segment lost 5 bases and the J segment 4 bases; nucleotides outside the gene matches: 10. The CDR3 DNA reads as TGTGCCAGCAGCACCGGGACAGGGGGCGCCCTGGCAGATACGCAGTATTTT. Protein product: CASSTGTGGALADTQYF.

The CDR3 nucleotides are TGTGCCAGCAGGACTGGACTAGTGACAGATACGCAGTATTTT. It translates to CASRTGLVTDTQYF. The chain uses TRBV6-5 and TRBJ2-3, with 7 bases fitting TRBD2. Germline V CDR1 and CDR2: MNHEY, SVGAGI. V shed 6 bases, J shed 3 bases, and the junction held 6 bases outside the gene matches. There are 14 residues in the CDR3.

This rearrangement joins TRBV7-2 to TRBJ1-1; maybe TRBD1 (6 bases). This CDR3 has 14 residues. Looked up from germline, CDR1 is SGHTA and CDR2 is FQGNSA. Trimming pared 2 bases from V and 0 bases from J, leaving 7 bases between. Written as DNA, the CDR3 is TGTGCCAGCAGCTTAAACAGGGTGAACACTGAAGCTTTCTTT. Protein: CASSLNRVNTEAFF.

The chain uses TRBV11-2 and TRBJ1-1; a weak D match, TRBD1 (5 bases). V lost 1 base and J 0 bases, leaving 12 bases between the germline ends. The CDR3 consists of 16 residues. From germline, CDR1 is SGHAT and CDR2 FQNNGV. CDR3 sequence reads: CASSLALGHLNTEAFF. CDR3 sequence (DNA): TGTGCCAGCAGCTTAGCTTTAGGACACTTGAACACTGAAGCTTTCTTT.

CDR3: CASSQRGNNQPQHF. The CDR3 DNA reads as TGTGCCAGCAGCCAACGCGGGAATAATCAGCCCCAGCATTTT. This chain joins TRBV14 and TRBJ1-5; D gene uncertain. Between the trimmed V and J ends, which lost 2 bases and 4 bases, there was a span of 9 bases. The CDR3 contains 14 residues. The V gene's germline CDR1 is SGHDN and CDR2 FVKESK.

This chain links TRBV9 with TRBJ2-5; TRBD1 matches at 10 bases. The CDR3 is 15 amino acids. Germline V gene sequence: CDR1 SGDLS, CDR2 YYNGEE. The junction had 6 bases not matched to a gene; V was cut back by 4 bases and J by 3 bases. The chain's CDR3 is CASSLVGTGEETQYF. CDR3 bases: TGTGCCAGCAGCCTTGTCGGGACAGGGGAAGAGACCCAGTACTTC.

This clone has just a few counts. This chain connects TRBV3-1 (or the pseudogene TRBV3-2) to TRBJ1-1, with TRBD1 matching 8 bases. With 2 bases clipped from V and 4 bases from J, the junction kept 9 bases outside the gene matches. The CDR3 spans 16 residues. In germline, CDR1 is LGHDT, CDR2 YNNKEL (reference sequence). The CDR3 DNA reads TGTGCCAGCAGCCAACTGCGGCAGGGGGCCCCCACTGAAGCTTTCTTT. Amino acid sequence: CASSQLRQGAPTEAFF.

This chain joins TRBV6-5 and TRBJ1-2; D is undetermined. The CDR3 is 13 residues long. V was trimmed by 7 bases and J by 4 bases, leaving 13 bases between them. Per germline, CDR1 MNHEY and CDR2 SVGAGI. For the CDR3, the DNA is TGTGCCAGCAAATTCGGGAGTCTCTATGGCTACACCTTC. Amino acid sequence: CASKFGSLYGYTF.

The chain carries TRBV19 and TRBJ2-2; 8 bases agree with TRBD1. After removal of 6 bases from V and 5 bases from J, the junction contained 5 bases not matched to a gene. CDR3 length equals 14 residues. CDR1 is LNHDA, CDR2 SQIVND, per germline (reference sequence). The CDR3 DNA follows: TGTGCCAGTAGCCCGACAGGGGAAACCGGGGAGCTGTTTTTT. Translation: CASSPTGETGELFF.

V and J are TRBV3-1 (or the pseudogene TRBV3-2) and TRBJ2-5; TRBD1 matches at 11 bases. This CDR3 comprises 15 residues. V shed 5 bases and J 7 bases; nucleotides not matched to a gene: 9. The germline CDR1 and CDR2 sequences are LGHDT and YNNKEL (reference sequence). CDR3 loop: CASSYLPGTGGTQYF. The CDR3 DNA is TGTGCCAGCAGCTACCTCCCTGGGACAGGGGGGACCCAGTACTTC.

The chain is built from TRBV18 and TRBJ2-3; the D gene is possibly TRBD2 (6 bases). This CDR3 region has 17 residues. CDR1 is KGHSH, CDR2 LQKENI, per germline. Trimming removed 2 bases at V and 2 bases at J, with 17 bases between. The chain's CDR3 is CASSPYRPSAYTDTQYF. The CDR3 nucleotides are TGTGCCAGCTCACCATACCGGCCTAGCGCCTACACAGATACGCAGTATTTT.

This sequence joins TRBV4-2 and TRBJ1-6, with D tentatively TRBD1 (6 bases). The CDR3 is 12 residues long. The germline gives CDR1 LGHNA, CDR2 YNFKEQ. Trimming shortened V by 4 bases and J by 15 bases, and 13 bases separated the two germline ends. The CDR3 coding sequence is TGTGCCAGCAGCCCCTCCCAGGGGAGCCTCCACTTT. As protein: CASSPSQGSLHF.

This chain links TRBV3-1 (or the pseudogene TRBV3-2) with TRBJ2-7; D is perhaps TRBD2 (6 bases). This CDR3 spans 14 amino acids. Germline V gene sequence: CDR1 LGHDT, CDR2 YNNKEL (reference sequence). V lost 2 bases to trimming and J lost 2 bases, with 10 bases between them. As DNA, the CDR3 is TGTGCCAGCAGCCAATTTAGCGGCACCTACGAGCAGTACTTC. Protein sequence: CASSQFSGTYEQYF.

The J gene is TRBJ1-4, the V gene TRBV2; no clear D. CDR1 and CDR2 from the germline V gene are SNHLY and FYNNEI. The CDR3 is 14 amino acids. Deletions cut 6 bases from V and 6 bases from J, with 14 bases between. The CDR3 DNA is TGTGCCAGCAGCCCCAATTTTGGGCATGAAAAACTGTTTTTT. Translation gives CASSPNFGHEKLFF.